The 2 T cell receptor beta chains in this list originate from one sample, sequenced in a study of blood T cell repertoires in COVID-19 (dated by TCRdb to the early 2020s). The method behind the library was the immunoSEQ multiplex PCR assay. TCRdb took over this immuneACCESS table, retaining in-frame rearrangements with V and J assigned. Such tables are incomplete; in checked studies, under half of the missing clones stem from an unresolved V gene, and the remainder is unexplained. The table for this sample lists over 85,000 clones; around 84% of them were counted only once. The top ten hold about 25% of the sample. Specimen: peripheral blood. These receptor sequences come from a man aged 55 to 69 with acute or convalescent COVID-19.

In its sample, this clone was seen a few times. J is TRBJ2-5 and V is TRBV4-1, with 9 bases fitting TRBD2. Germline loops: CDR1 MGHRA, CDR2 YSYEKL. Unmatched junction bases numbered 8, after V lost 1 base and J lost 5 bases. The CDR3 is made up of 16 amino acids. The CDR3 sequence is CASSQGRRGGRETQYF. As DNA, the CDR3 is TGCGCCAGCAGCCAAGGCCGGCGGGGGGGCCGGGAGACCCAGTACTTC.

CDR3 residues: CSVEIGMNTEAFF. The CDR3 DNA follows: TGCAGCGTGGAGATCGGCATGAACACTGAAGCTTTCTTT. The V and J genes are TRBV29-1 and TRBJ1-1; D is uncertain. CDR3 length: 13 residues. V lost 6 bases to trimming and J lost 0 bases, with 11 bases between them. Germline V gene data show CDR1 as SQVTM and CDR2 as ANQGSEA. The full variable domain, rest sourced from reference TRBV29-1 and TRBJ1-1, is SAVISQKPSRDICQRGTSLTIQCQVDSQVTMMFWYRQQPGQSLTLIATANQGSEATYESGFVIDKFPISRPNLTFSTLTVSNMSPEDSSIYLCSVEIGMNTEAFFGQGTRLTVV.